This is a list of T cell receptor beta chains from one sample in a study of brain T cells in children with intractable seizures. Data came from immunoSEQ multiplex PCR; TCRdb stores just in-frame clones and leaves some out. Among approximately 330,000 clones listed, 85% to 95% were seen once. The sample here was peripheral blood, taken roughly 5 months after surgery. Every receptor here comes from a boy less than two years old with tuberous sclerosis and intractable seizures. Each CDR3 is given with its conserved first and last residue. Fields, in order: CDR3 length, J gene, D gene, V gene, clone size, CDR3 protein, CDR3 DNA. D genes are given only for firm matches. Size is stated for part of the rows, as once, few or many counts, or as a class when the clone is expanded.

CDR3 length: 13
J gene: TRBJ2-2
D gene: .
V gene: TRBV5-6
clone size: .
CDR3 protein: CASSETVPGELFF
CDR3 DNA: TGTGCCAGCAGCGAGACCGTTCCCGGGGAGCTGTTTTTT

CDR3 length: 13
J gene: TRBJ2-2
D gene: TRBD1
V gene: TRBV5-8
clone size: .
CDR3 protein: CASSRDSFRELFF
CDR3 DNA: TGTGCCAGCAGCAGGGACAGTTTTCGGGAGCTGTTTTTT

CDR3 length: 14
J gene: TRBJ1-2
D gene: .
V gene: TRBV7-9
clone size: .
CDR3 protein: CASSSTGFGYGYTF
CDR3 DNA: TGTGCCAGCAGCTCCACAGGGTTCGGCTATGGCTACACCTTC

CDR3 length: 16
J gene: TRBJ1-5
D gene: .
V gene: TRBV6-2/TRBV6-3
clone size: .
CDR3 protein: CASSSRGRIGNQPQHF
CDR3 DNA: TGTGCCAGCAGTTCGCGGGGTCGTATTGGCAATCAGCCCCAGCATTTT

CDR3 length: 13
J gene: TRBJ1-2
D gene: TRBD1
V gene: TRBV12-3/TRBV12-4
clone size: .
CDR3 protein: CASSPGGSYGYTF
CDR3 DNA: TGTGCCAGCAGTCCAGGGGGGTCATATGGCTACACCTTC

CDR3 length: 15
J gene: TRBJ2-5
D gene: .
V gene: TRBV6-5
clone size: .
CDR3 protein: CASSYSTLGQETQYF
CDR3 DNA: TGTGCCAGCAGTTACTCGACCCTAGGACAAGAGACCCAGTACTTC

CDR3 length: 14
J gene: TRBJ1-5
D gene: .
V gene: TRBV19
clone size: .
CDR3 protein: CASNEAGQNQPQHF
CDR3 DNA: TGTGCCAGTAACGAAGCAGGACAAAATCAGCCCCAGCATTTT

CDR3 length: 13
J gene: TRBJ2-7
D gene: TRBD2
V gene: TRBV6-4
clone size: .
CDR3 protein: CASSDSGGYEQYF
CDR3 DNA: TGTGCCAGCAGTGACTCGGGAGGGTACGAGCAGTACTTC

CDR3 length: 15
J gene: TRBJ2-1
D gene: .
V gene: TRBV27
clone size: once
CDR3 protein: CASSLDRRGYNEQFF
CDR3 DNA: TGTGCCAGCAGTCTGGATCGCCGGGGGTACAATGAGCAGTTCTTC

CDR3 length: 13
J gene: TRBJ1-6
D gene: TRBD1
V gene: TRBV30
clone size: .
CDR3 protein: CAWSAQGVSPLHF
CDR3 DNA: TGTGCCTGGAGCGCACAGGGGGTTTCACCCCTCCACTTT

CDR3 length: 14
J gene: TRBJ1-1
D gene: TRBD1
V gene: TRBV6-1
clone size: .
CDR3 protein: CASSTAGGGTEAFF
CDR3 DNA: TGTGCCAGCAGTACGGCAGGGGGAGGGACTGAAGCTTTCTTT

CDR3 length: 16
J gene: TRBJ1-1
D gene: TRBD1
V gene: TRBV28
clone size: .
CDR3 protein: CASSYPRGLGNTEAFF
CDR3 DNA: TGTGCCAGCAGTTACCCCAGGGGGCTGGGGAACACTGAAGCTTTCTTT

CDR3 length: 14
J gene: TRBJ1-4
D gene: .
V gene: TRBV5-1
clone size: .
CDR3 protein: CASSSYRFREKLFF
CDR3 DNA: TGCGCCAGCAGCTCATACAGGTTTCGTGAAAAACTGTTTTTT

CDR3 length: 14
J gene: TRBJ1-1
D gene: TRBD1
V gene: TRBV6-5
clone size: .
CDR3 protein: CASRAGDRNTEAFF
CDR3 DNA: TGTGCCAGCAGAGCAGGGGACAGGAACACTGAAGCTTTCTTT